The TCR beta chain under discussion was sequenced for a study of T cells after yellow fever vaccination. For the study at large: For low cell numbers, libraries were made with SMART-Seq v4 Ultra Low Input.

This clonotype was counted only a few times. Antigen unknown. The study made its TCR cDNA through 5'RACE template switching. That step introduced a universal primer site along with UMIs. TCRdb re-derived calls from the 5' RACE reads in MiXCR, one entry per CDR3 protein. Of some 320,000 distinct CDR3 sequences in the sample, roughly 4.3% were seen once. The J segment lost 4 bases and the V segment lost 4 bases, leaving 3 bases of the junction unmatched. The CDR3 runs to 15 residues. Germline V lookup: CDR1 SGHTA, CDR2 FQGNSA. Study-level findings and limits: Reappearance after the booster was seen for most primary-vaccination clones, at 95% to 96% CD4 and around 88% CD8.

This TCR came from a man aged 18 to 30 who received the YFV17D yellow fever vaccine. The chain couples TRBV7-2 to TRBJ2-2; 10 bases align to TRBD2. The material was PBMCs, obtained 5 days after the yellow fever booster vaccination. CDR3 loop: CASSSGTSVTGELFF. The CDR3 DNA reads as TGTGCCAGCAGCTCCGGGACTAGCGTCACCGGGGAGCTGTTTTTT.